A selection of T cell receptor beta chains follows, all from one sample in a study of T cells after yellow fever vaccination. TCRdb used MiXCR to reprocess the 5' RACE reads, holding one entry per CDR3 protein. The sample carries approximately 550,000 distinct CDR3 sequences, roughly 21% recorded once. The source material was PBMCs, sampled 15 days after the yellow fever booster vaccination. The source of these receptors is a man aged 25 to 40 who received the YFV17D yellow fever vaccine. Both conserved end residues are part of each CDR3. A D gene is named only where the DNA matches it firmly. Rows give clone size only sometimes, using once, few, many, or a class for an expanded clone.

TRBD2,TRBV20-1,TRBJ2-2,.,CSVAPAGANTGELFF,TGCAGTGTCGCGCCAGCGGGAGCGAACACCGGGGAGCTGTTTTTT
.,TRBV27,TRBJ2-1,few,CASSLYPRLGTDYNEQFF,TGTGCCAGCAGTTTATATCCCCGACTCGGAACCGACTACAATGAGCAGTTCTTC
.,TRBV20-1,TRBJ2-7,.,CSASRTAPYEQYF,TGCAGTGCTAGTCGGACAGCCCCCTACGAGCAGTACTTC
.,TRBV19,TRBJ1-1,few,CASSIGGNMNTEAFF,TGTGCCAGTAGTATAGGGGGTAACATGAACACTGAAGCTTTCTTT
TRBD2,TRBV20-1,TRBJ2-2,few,CSARRAGGKNTGELFF,TGCAGTGCTAGAAGGGCGGGAGGAAAGAACACCGGGGAGCTGTTTTTT
.,TRBV7-2,TRBJ2-2,.,CANQGYTGELFF,TGTGCTAATCAGGGGTACACCGGGGAGCTGTTTTTT
TRBD2,TRBV9,TRBJ2-5,few,CASSVVAGRGETQYF,TGTGCCAGCAGCGTAGTAGCGGGGAGGGGCGAGACCCAGTACTTC
TRBD2,TRBV29-1,TRBJ2-1,few,CSAIPTSGRVEQFF,TGCAGCGCCATTCCGACTAGCGGGAGGGTTGAGCAGTTCTTC
.,TRBV2,TRBJ2-2,many,CASSGNTGELFF,TGTGCCAGCAGTGGGAACACCGGGGAGCTGTTTTTT
.,TRBV29-1,TRBJ2-3,.,CSVGNTTDTQYF,TGCAGCGTTGGGAATACCACAGATACGCAGTATTTT
.,TRBV2,TRBJ2-3,few,CASSDGAGSTDTQYF,TGTGCCAGCAGTGACGGGGCAGGTAGCACAGATACGCAGTATTTT
.,TRBV12-3/TRBV12-4,TRBJ1-4,few,CAILQGGNEKLFF,TGTGCCATTCTACAGGGTGGTAATGAAAAACTGTTTTTT
.,TRBV24-1,TRBJ2-1,.,CATSDSPLDEQFF,TGTGCCACCAGTGACAGCCCCCTGGATGAGCAGTTCTTC
.,TRBV3-1,TRBJ1-5,few,CASSLSPESNQPQHF,TGTGCCAGCAGCCTTTCACCGGAGAGCAATCAGCCCCAGCATTTT
TRBD2,TRBV18,TRBJ2-1,.,CASSPRTSSNEQFF,TGTGCCAGCTCACCCCGGACTAGCAGCAATGAGCAGTTCTTC
.,TRBV20-1,TRBJ2-7,.,CSASSSGRSYEQYF,TGCAGTGCTAGTAGTTCAGGGAGGTCCTACGAGCAGTACTTC
TRBD2,TRBV7-2,TRBJ2-7,.,CASQPLAGETYEQYF,TGTGCCAGCCAACCCTTAGCGGGAGAGACCTACGAGCAGTACTTC
TRBD2,TRBV20-1,TRBJ2-1,many,CSARVAGGRSANEQFF,TGCAGTGCTAGAGTGGCGGGAGGGCGGTCGGCCAATGAGCAGTTCTTC
.,TRBV20-1,TRBJ2-7,.,CSARDPGEGGIEQYF,TGCAGTGCTAGAGATCCAGGGGAGGGGGGCATCGAGCAGTACTTC
.,TRBV5-1,TRBJ2-5,.,CASRTSGPVGTQYF,TGCGCCAGCAGGACATCCGGGCCTGTGGGGACCCAGTACTTC
TRBD2,TRBV7-8,TRBJ2-2,.,CASTLLAETFFTGELFF,TGTGCCAGCACCCTACTAGCGGAGACCTTTTTTACCGGGGAGCTGTTTTTT
TRBD1,TRBV29-1,TRBJ2-7,.,CSVTGAPYEQYF,TGCAGCGTCACAGGGGCCCCCTACGAGCAGTACTTC
.,TRBV6-2/TRBV6-3,TRBJ1-5,few,CASVGIYSNQPQHF,TGTGCCAGCGTTGGAATCTATAGCAATCAGCCCCAGCATTTT
TRBD2,TRBV4-3,TRBJ2-1,.,CASSQDGTSGPRDEQFF,TGCGCCAGCAGCCAAGATGGCACTAGCGGGCCCCGTGATGAGCAGTTCTTC
TRBD2,TRBV10-3,TRBJ2-1,.,CAISAGSGSYNEQFF,TGTGCCATCAGTGCCGGTAGCGGGAGTTACAATGAGCAGTTCTTC
.,TRBV7-2,TRBJ1-1,.,CASRGAGRNTEAFF,TGTGCCAGCAGGGGTGCCGGCAGGAACACTGAAGCTTTCTTT
.,TRBV20-1,TRBJ2-2,.,CSASPHVESTGELFF,TGCAGTGCTAGCCCCCACGTAGAAAGCACCGGGGAGCTGTTTTTT
TRBD1,TRBV10-3,TRBJ1-5,few,CAIQRQGDQPQHF,TGTGCCATACAACGACAGGGGGATCAGCCCCAGCATTTT
.,TRBV28,TRBJ2-1,few,CASSLYGTGPRWNEQFF,TGTGCCAGCAGTTTATATGGGACCGGGCCCCGGTGGAATGAGCAGTTCTTC